This entry features one TCR beta chain sequence. Antigen specificity is unknown. This record belongs to a study of T cells expressing NK-cell markers. Study-wide context: The TCR beta repertoires originated in sorted CD3+CD56+NKG2C+, CD3+CD56+NKG2C- and CD3+CD56-NKG2C+ T cells.

The CDR3 totals 17 residues. Germline CDR1 and CDR2: SGHRS and YFSETQ. Study-level points and caveats: In a group of five to seven donors, dominant NKG2C+ clonotypes represented roughly 1.0-8% of CD8+ T cells. Whether expanded NKG2C-expressing T cell clones recognize HCMV is unknown. A handful of donors showed these clonotypes also leading the CD3+CD56-NKG2C+ fraction.

TCRdb re-called the 5' RACE reads, yielding one record per CDR3 amino acid sequence without DNA. The sample table includes about 300,000 distinct CDR3 sequences. The sequence derives from a woman aged 18-70 years in good health. The chain combines TRBV5-1 with TRBJ2-7; the D gene TCRdb calls, TRBD2, cannot be checked with no DNA. Material for sequencing was blood T cells: a sorted CD56 or NKG2C T cell subset, CD4+ or CD8+ T cells, or bulk PBMC T cells (not recorded which). The chain's CDR3 is CASSLASSSGQHYEQYF.